This TCR beta chain comes out of a study of CD8+ T cells in alopecia areata. Study-wide results and limits: An increase in clonality over normal scalp was evident in lesional scalp, especially alopecia totalis/universalis.

Turning to this clone: Its antigen is as yet unknown.

Between the trimmed V and J ends, which lost 4 bases and 3 bases, there was a span of 9 bases. Germline CDR1 MGHDK, CDR2 SYGVNS. The CDR3 totals 13 residues. TCR sequencing used cDNA made by reverse transcription of extracted RNA. TCRdb's table, derived via immunoSEQ multiplex PCR, lists solely in-frame clones and lacks some. The table includes around 150,000 clones, around 57% detected once. This chain links TRBV25-1 with TRBJ1-2; perhaps TRBD1 as D (5 bases). Sequencing was carried out using CD4+ T cells sorted from blood. This TCR derives from a human donor in good health. CDR3 loop: CASSGGDDYGYTF. The DNA for the CDR3 is TGTGCCAGCAGTGGAGGGGACGACTATGGCTACACCTTC.